This note documents a single T cell receptor beta chain sequence. The method was immunoSEQ multiplex PCR; TCRdb's version includes in-frame clones alone and lacks a portion of them. The sample shows approximately 210,000 clones, 80% to 90% of them seen only once. This record belongs to a study of blood T cell repertoires in COVID-19. Sequencing used peripheral blood. The source is a woman aged 50 to 60 with active or convalescent COVID-19.

This CDR3 is CASSTTRDRGLQPQHF. The CDR3 nucleotides are TGCGCCAGCAGCACGACACGGGACAGGGGGCTTCAGCCCCAGCATTTT. The rearrangement links TRBV4-1 to TRBJ1-5; 12 nucleotides line up with TRBD1. The CDR3 spans 16 residues. Trimming cost V 5 bases and J 6 bases; bases outside gene matches: 8. The germline V gene encodes CDR1 MGHRA and CDR2 YSYEKL.